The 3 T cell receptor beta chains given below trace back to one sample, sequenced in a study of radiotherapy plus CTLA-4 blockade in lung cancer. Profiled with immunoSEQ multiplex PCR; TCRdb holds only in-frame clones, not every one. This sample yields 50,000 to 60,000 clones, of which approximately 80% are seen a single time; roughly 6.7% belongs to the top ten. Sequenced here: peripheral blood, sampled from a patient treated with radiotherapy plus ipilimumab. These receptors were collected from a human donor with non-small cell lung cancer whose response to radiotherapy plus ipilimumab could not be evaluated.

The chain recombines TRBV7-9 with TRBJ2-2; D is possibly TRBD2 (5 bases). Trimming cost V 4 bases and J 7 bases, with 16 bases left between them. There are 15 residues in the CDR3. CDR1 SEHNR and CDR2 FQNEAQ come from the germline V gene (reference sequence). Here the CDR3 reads CASSSPGGLNGELFF. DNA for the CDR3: TGTGCCAGCAGCTCCCCCGGCGGACTCAACGGGGAGCTGTTTTTT.

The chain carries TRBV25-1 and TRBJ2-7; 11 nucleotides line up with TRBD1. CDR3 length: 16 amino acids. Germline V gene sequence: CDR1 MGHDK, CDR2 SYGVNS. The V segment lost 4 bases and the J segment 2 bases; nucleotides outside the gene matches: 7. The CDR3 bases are TGTGCCAGCAGTGCCTCACCGGGACAGGGGGCCTACGAGCAGTACTTC. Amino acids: CASSASPGQGAYEQYF.

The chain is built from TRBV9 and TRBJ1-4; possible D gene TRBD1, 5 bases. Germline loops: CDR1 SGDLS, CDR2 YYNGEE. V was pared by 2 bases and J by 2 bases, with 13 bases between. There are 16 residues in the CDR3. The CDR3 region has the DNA TGTGCCAGCAGCGTGGGGGGTATCAGGACTAATGAAAAACTGTTTTTT. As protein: CASSVGGIRTNEKLFF.